This TCR beta chain emerged from a study of graft-versus-host responses after intestinal transplantation. This clone occurred once. As yet, its antigen is unknown. Profiling relied on immunoSEQ multiplex PCR, and the TCRdb table lists in-frame clones only, not all of them. The top ten clones hold over 0.06% of a sample with over 75,000 clones, roughly 92% of them seen once. This CDR3 is built from 17 residues. V lost 3 bases to trimming and J lost 1 base, with 20 bases between them. Germline V CDR1 and CDR2: SGDLS, YYNGEE. The chain combines TRBV9 with TRBJ2-7; D might be TRBD2 (5 bases). The TCR comes from a human donor who was the organ donor for an intestinal transplant. The sequenced sample was unstimulated CD8+ T cells sorted from spleen or lymph node cells, obtained before transplant. CDR3 coding DNA: TGTGCCAGCAGCGCGGAGGATTCAGGACCCCGATCCTACGAGCAGTACTTC. It yields the protein CASSAEDSGPRSYEQYF.